The 23 T cell receptor beta chains below were found in one sample sequenced in a study of identical twins. Via MiXCR, TCRdb re-called the 5' RACE reads, giving one row per CDR3 protein. The table lists 690,000 or so distinct CDR3 sequences, 8.5% to 9.5% of them singletons. A further study also used this sample, focusing on yellow fever vaccine responses in identical twins.

The material sequenced was PBMCs. Receptors were obtained from a woman younger than 30 in good health.

This clonotype was picked up a small number of times. The rearrangement joins TRBV7-9 to TRBJ1-2; 7 positions agree with TRBD1. V dropped 5 bases and J dropped 3; count of bases not matched to a gene: 9. The CDR3 totals 15 residues. The V gene's germline CDR1 is SEHNR and CDR2 FQNEAQ (reference sequence). The CDR3 DNA reads TGTGCCAGCAGCACGTCGACAGGGCACTACTATGGCTACACCTTC. As protein: CASSTSTGHYYGYTF.

This clonotype has a handful of counts. The V and J genes are TRBV4-2 and TRBJ2-1, with 7 bases fitting TRBD2. The CDR3 is 16 amino acids. Germline loops: CDR1 LGHNA, CDR2 YNFKEQ. With 1 base clipped from V and 5 bases from J, the junction kept 8 bases outside the gene matches. CDR3 nucleotides: TGTGCCAGCAGCCAAGGTTGGGGGGGTCTAGACAATGAGCAGTTCTTC. It codes for CASSQGWGGLDNEQFF.

This clonotype has a handful of counts. V gene TRBV11-2 combines with J gene TRBJ2-7; TRBD1 or TRBD2 may be the D gene (5 bases each). This CDR3 comprises 14 residues. Deletions cut 4 bases from V and 3 bases from J, with 13 bases between. Looked up from germline, CDR1 is SGHAT and CDR2 is FQNNGV. In DNA form, the CDR3 reads TGTGCCAGCAGCTCGGGTGTGGGGGTCTACGAGCAGTACTTC. It codes for CASSSGVGVYEQYF.

The rearrangement links TRBV20-1 to TRBJ2-1; TRBD2 matches 12 bases. With 0 bases clipped from V and 7 bases from J, the junction kept 10 bases outside the gene matches. Germline assignment: CDR1 DFQATT and CDR2 SNEGSKA (reference sequence). The CDR3 contains 17 residues. CDR3 residues: CSARDLGLAGGPNEQFF. CDR3 DNA sequence: TGCAGTGCTAGAGATTTGGGCCTAGCGGGAGGGCCAAATGAGCAGTTCTTC.

This clonotype was observed at least ten times. V usage is TRBV12-3 or TRBV12-4 and J usage is TRBJ1-2; a possible D gene is TRBD1 (5 bases). The V end lost 5 bases, the J end lost 3 bases, and 16 bases lay between the germline ends. The CDR3 runs to 15 residues. CDR3 amino acids: CASSPGGQGDYGYTF. The CDR3 DNA follows: TGTGCCAGCAGTCCCGGGGGTCAGGGCGACTATGGCTACACCTTC.

This clonotype was picked up a small number of times. The V call is TRBV27, the J call TRBJ1-5, with unresolved D. The CDR3 loop spans 18 amino acids. The germline V and J ends were trimmed by 5 bases and 0 bases, with 20 bases remaining between them. The germline V gene encodes CDR1 MNHEY and CDR2 SMNVEV (reference sequence). CDR3 nucleotide sequence: TGTGCCAGCAGTCCCCTCGCCGGGTGGGTGGATAGCAATCAGCCCCAGCATTTT. Protein sequence: CASSPLAGWVDSNQPQHF.

The rearrangement links TRBV7-3 to TRBJ2-2; the match to TRBD2 covers 12 bases. V lost 3 bases to trimming and J lost 0 bases; unmatched junction nucleotides: 11. Germline V gives CDR1 SGHTA, CDR2 FQGTGA. This CDR3 has 20 amino acids. CDR3 DNA sequence: TGTGCCAGCAGCTTCACTAGCGGGGGGACTACCCTCGCGAACACCGGGGAGCTGTTTTTT. Translation: CASSFTSGGTTLANTGELFF.

With regard to this clonotype: Sequence at one end of the junction differs from germline and may be a read error. The chain uses TRBV28 and TRBJ2-1, with 10 bases lining up with TRBD2. CDR1 and CDR2 from the germline V gene are MDHEN and SYDVKM. The CDR3 extends over 15 amino acids. In DNA, the CDR3 is TGTGCCAGCAGTTTAGGACTAGCGGCCCTCAATGAGGAGTTCTTC. It codes for CASSLGLAALNEEFF.

V and J are TRBV5-1 and TRBJ2-3; D is perhaps TRBD2 (5 bases). This CDR3 region has 15 residues. Germline assignment: CDR1 SGHRS and CDR2 YFSETQ. The V and J ends lost 0 bases and 0 bases respectively, with 8 bases between them. CDR3 in DNA: TGCGCCAGCAGCTTGGCAGCGGCTAGCACAGATACGCAGTATTTT. This translates into CASSLAAASTDTQYF.

This clonotype was observed a handful of times. The chain links TRBV5-1 to TRBJ2-7, with D perhaps given as TRBD1 or TRBD2 (5 bases each). From germline, CDR1 is SGHRS and CDR2 YFSETQ. Trimming cost V 3 bases and J 6 bases, with 16 bases left between them. The CDR3 totals 14 residues. Written as DNA, the CDR3 is TGCGCCAGCAGCTGGGGGTTGGGTCTCGGCGAGCAGTACTTC. This sequence encodes CASSWGLGLGEQYF. Supplemented by reference TRBV5-1 and TRBJ2-7, the full variable domain reads KAGVTQTPRYLIKTRGQQVTLSCSPISGHRSVSWYQQTPGQGLQFLFEYFSETQRNKGNFPGRFSGRQFSNSRSEMNVSTLELGDSALYLCASSWGLGLGEQYFGPGTRLTVT.

This clonotype occurred many times. V gene TRBV29-1 combines with J gene TRBJ2-2; 9 bases fit TRBD1. Germline V gene sequence: CDR1 SQVTM, CDR2 ANQGSEA. Trimming cost V 1 base and J 5 bases; bases outside gene matches: 5. The CDR3 contains 15 residues. The CDR3 sequence: CSVEGGDRATGELFF. The CDR3 DNA is TGCAGCGTTGAAGGGGGGGACAGGGCGACCGGGGAGCTGTTTTTT.

Ten or more counts support this clonotype. J is TRBJ2-4 and V is TRBV6-2 or TRBV6-3; 10 nucleotides line up with TRBD1. V lost 6 bases, J lost 6 bases, and 2 bases stayed unmatched. Germline V gene data show CDR1 as MNHEY and CDR2 as SVGEGT. The CDR3 totals 13 residues. CDR3 residues: CASRTGGGNIQYF. CDR3 bases: TGTGCCAGCAGGACAGGGGGCGGAAACATTCAGTACTTC.

In this sample, this clonotype turned up a few times. The J gene is TRBJ1-2, the V gene TRBV25-1; maybe TRBD1 (5 bases). V was trimmed by 1 base and J by 8 bases, leaving 11 bases between them. The CDR3 extends over 13 amino acids. Germline CDR1 MGHDK, CDR2 SYGVNS. As DNA, the CDR3 is TGTGCCAGCAGTGAATCGCAGGGTGGAGGCTACACCTTC. Protein sequence: CASSESQGGGYTF.

The chain is built from TRBV28 and TRBJ2-7, with D tentatively TRBD1 (6 bases). The germline V gene encodes CDR1 MDHEN and CDR2 SYDVKM. CDR3 length: 15 residues. Trimming took off 3 bases at V and 2 bases at J, with 14 bases between the two ends. The CDR3 coding sequence is TGTGCCAGCAGTTTGGTGACAGGCACCCCCTACGAGCAGTACTTC. Translation gives CASSLVTGTPYEQYF.

The V gene is TRBV20-1, the J gene TRBJ1-5; D is undetermined. From germline, CDR1 is DFQATT and CDR2 SNEGSKA (reference sequence). Between the trimmed V and J ends, which lost 0 bases and 5 bases, there was a span of 8 bases. This CDR3 region has 13 residues. The CDR3 loop reads CSARDDVDQPQHF. The CDR3 DNA follows: TGCAGTGCTAGAGATGATGTCGATCAGCCCCAGCATTTT.

This clonotype was found a few times. The chain links TRBV6-2 or TRBV6-3 to TRBJ2-1; the D gene is possibly TRBD2 (5 bases). Trimming took 6 bases from V and 0 from J, leaving 12 bases between them. Germline V gene data show CDR1 as MNHEY and CDR2 as SVGEGT. The length of the CDR3 is 15 residues. CDR3 sequence: CASREGLSSYNEQFF. Here the CDR3 DNA reads TGTGCCAGCAGGGAAGGACTTAGCTCCTACAATGAGCAGTTCTTC.

This clonotype was counted at least ten times. J is TRBJ2-7 and V is TRBV3-1; 10 bases are shared with TRBD1. Trimming removed 3 bases from V and 6 bases from J; junction bases left unmatched: 5. Germline values: CDR1 LGHDT, CDR2 YNNKEL (reference sequence). The CDR3 runs to 14 residues. The CDR3 sequence: CASSHSDRGLEQYF. CDR3 in DNA: TGTGCCAGCAGCCATTCCGACAGGGGGCTCGAGCAGTACTTC.

This clonotype was counted many times. The V and J genes are TRBV3-1 and TRBJ2-5, with D perhaps TRBD2 (7 bases). There are 15 residues in the CDR3. CDR1 and CDR2 from the germline V gene are LGHDT and YNNKEL (reference sequence). V lost 1 base and J lost 2, with 11 bases in between. CDR3 residues: CASSQAGGTQETQYF. DNA of the CDR3: TGTGCCAGCAGCCAAGCGGGGGGCACACAAGAGACCCAGTACTTC.

This clonotype was found a few times. This chain joins TRBV30 and TRBJ1-6; a possible D gene is TRBD1 (6 bases). Trimming pared 4 bases from V and 4 bases from J, leaving 8 bases between. The CDR3 spans 13 residues. Germline-derived CDR1 and CDR2 are GTSNPN and SVGIG (reference sequence). CDR3 sequence: CAWNGQYNSPLHF. The CDR3 nucleotides read TGTGCCTGGAACGGACAGTATAATTCACCCCTCCACTTT.

This chain links TRBV12-3 or TRBV12-4 with TRBJ2-7; tentatively, D is TRBD2 (5 bases). CDR3 length equals 15 residues. V lost 7 bases, J lost 4 bases, and 20 bases lay in between. CDR3 region: CASTHIGLSFYEQYF. CDR3 DNA: TGTGCCAGCACCCACATAGGACTGTCTTTTTACGAGCAGTACTTC.

V is TRBV7-9 and J is TRBJ2-7, with TRBD2 identical over 7 bases. With 2 bases clipped from V and 0 bases from J, the junction kept 7 bases outside the gene matches. Germline CDR1 reads SEHNR; CDR2 reads FQNEAQ (reference sequence). This CDR3 is built from 16 residues. CDR3 amino acids: CASSLLKRGPSYEQYF. CDR3 coding DNA: TGTGCCAGCAGCTTATTAAAGCGGGGCCCCTCCTACGAGCAGTACTTC.

This chain links TRBV28 with TRBJ1-1; D possibly corresponds to TRBD1 (5 bases). The CDR3 has 15 residues. CDR1 MDHEN and CDR2 SYDVKM come from the germline V gene. Trimming cost V 1 base and J 4 bases, with 13 bases left between them. This CDR3 is CASSLSGAHGTEAFF. The CDR3, as DNA: TGTGCCAGCAGTTTATCCGGGGCGCACGGCACTGAAGCTTTCTTT.

This clonotype was picked up many times. The V and J genes are TRBV18 and TRBJ2-3, with a possible D match to TRBD2 (5 bases). The CDR3 runs to 14 residues. Trimming left V 6 bases short and J 1 base short, with 11 bases between. Germline V lookup: CDR1 KGHSH, CDR2 LQKENI. CDR3 DNA: TGTGCCAGCTCGCCGATACTAGGCACAGATACGCAGTATTTT. As protein: CASSPILGTDTQYF.